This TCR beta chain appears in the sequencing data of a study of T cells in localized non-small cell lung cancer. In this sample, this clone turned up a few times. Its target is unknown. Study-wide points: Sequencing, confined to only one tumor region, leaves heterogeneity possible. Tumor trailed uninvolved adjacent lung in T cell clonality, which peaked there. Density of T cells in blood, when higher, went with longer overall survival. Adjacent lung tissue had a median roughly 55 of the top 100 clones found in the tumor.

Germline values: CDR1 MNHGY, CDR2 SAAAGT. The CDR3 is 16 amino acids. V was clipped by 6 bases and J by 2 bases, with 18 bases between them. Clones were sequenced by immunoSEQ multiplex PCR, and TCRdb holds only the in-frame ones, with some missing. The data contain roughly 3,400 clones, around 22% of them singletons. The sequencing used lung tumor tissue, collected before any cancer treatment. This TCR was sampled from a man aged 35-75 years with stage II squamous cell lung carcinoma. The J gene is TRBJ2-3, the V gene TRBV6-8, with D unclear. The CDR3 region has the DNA TGTGCCAGCAGCTGGACGACCAAACCTTCCACAGATACGCAGTATTTT. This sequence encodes CASSWTTKPSTDTQYF.